This T cell receptor (beta chain) is drawn from a study of blood T cell repertoires in COVID-19. Study background: Whether acute or convalescent, the COVID-19 samples came from the United States, Italy and Spain. From T cells, B-cell-depleted T cells, or PBMCs came the material, which was cDNA or gDNA.

How the authors handled the data: Estimation of nucleated cell counts was performed using reference gene primer amplification. This table comes from immunoSEQ multiplex PCR, and its TCRdb copy is limited to in-frame clones, with some not included. The V and J calls and clone size were taken over from that table, and D and trimming were inferred from the DNA. The sample lists some 80,000 clones, approximately 80% occurring once. The CDR3 loop spans 17 amino acids. With V trimmed by 2 bases and J by 0 bases, 4 bases remained unmatched. The germline CDR1 and CDR2 sequences are LGHDT and YNNKEL (reference sequence).

Sequenced material: peripheral blood. J is TRBJ2-5 and V is TRBV3-1 (or the pseudogene TRBV3-2); 12 bases are a match to TRBD2. The TCR comes from a woman between 70 and 85 years old with acute or convalescent COVID-19. For the CDR3, the DNA is TGTGCCAGCAGCCAAACTAGCGGGAGGTCCGACCAAGAGACCCAGTACTTC. It codes for CASSQTSGRSDQETQYF.